These T cell receptor beta chains were read from a single sample in a study of OX40 agonist ivuxolimab in advanced cancers. Measured with immunoSEQ multiplex PCR; TCRdb has only the in-frame clones, and not every one. The top ten hold approximately 7.9% of the sample, which has 50,000 or so clones, approximately 90% seen once. The sequencing here drew on CD4+ or CD8+ T cells sorted from blood, taken in a trial of the OX40 agonist ivuxolimab. These receptors originate from an adult with an advanced solid tumor such as melanoma, head and neck, liver or kidney cancer. Each CDR3 is given with its conserved first and last residue. D genes are given only for firm matches. Clone size is stated in some rows and not others, as once, few, many or a class when expanded.

TRBV19	TRBD1	TRBJ2-1	-	CASSIFLGQVPNNEQFF	TGTGCCAGTAGTATATTCCTCGGACAGGTACCTAACAATGAGCAGTTCTTC
TRBV6-1	-	TRBJ2-1	-	CASSEVVRGAYNEQFF	TGTGCCAGCAGTGAAGTCGTACGGGGGGCATACAATGAGCAGTTCTTC
TRBV19	-	TRBJ1-5	-	CASSMALNQPQHF	TGTGCCAGTAGTATGGCCCTCAATCAGCCCCAGCATTTT
TRBV4-3	-	TRBJ1-1	-	CASSPGHWASTEAFF	TGCGCCAGCAGCCCCGGACATTGGGCTAGCACTGAAGCTTTCTTT
TRBV13	TRBD2	TRBJ2-1	-	CASSLPETSSSNEQFF	TGTGCCAGCAGCCTCCCGGAGACTAGCTCCTCCAATGAGCAGTTCTTC
TRBV4-3	TRBD2	TRBJ2-1	once	CASSQDRGGRDEQFF	TGCGCCAGCAGCCAAGATCGGGGGGGTCGAGATGAGCAGTTCTTC
TRBV4-2	TRBD1	TRBJ2-1	-	CASSLGTGNEQFF	TGTGCCAGCAGCCTCGGGACAGGGAATGAGCAGTTCTTC
TRBV15	TRBD1	TRBJ1-1	-	CATSGIRQGSTEAFF	TGTGCCACCAGCGGCATAAGACAGGGAAGCACTGAAGCTTTCTTT
TRBV7-9	TRBD1	TRBJ1-2	few	CASSPRTGVHPNYGYTF	TGTGCCAGCAGCCCACGGACAGGGGTCCACCCTAACTATGGCTACACCTTC
TRBV5-6	-	TRBJ2-7	-	CASSPGSYEQYF	TGTGCCAGCAGCCCAGGATCCTACGAGCAGTACTTC
TRBV5-1	-	TRBJ2-7	-	CASGKEGPVPYEQYF	TGCGCCAGCGGTAAAGAGGGGCCCGTACCCTACGAGCAGTACTTC
TRBV28	TRBD2	TRBJ2-5	-	CASSFAGGGETQYF	TGTGCCAGCAGTTTTGCGGGAGGTGGGGAGACCCAGTACTTC
TRBV4-3	-	TRBJ1-6	-	CASSQDRLGLAYNSPLHF	TGCGCCAGCAGCCAAGATAGGCTTGGGTTAGCCTATAATTCACCCCTCCACTTT
TRBV5-1	TRBD2	TRBJ2-7	-	CASSFAGGNSYEQYF	TGCGCCAGCAGCTTCGCGGGGGGGAATTCCTACGAGCAGTACTTC
TRBV7-2	-	TRBJ1-2	-	CASSFTGRGYTF	TGTGCCAGCAGCTTTACCGGACGGGGCTACACCTTC
TRBV5-5	-	TRBJ1-1	-	CASSLALAASDSTEAFF	TGTGCCAGCAGCTTGGCCTTGGCCGCGTCCGATAGCACTGAAGCTTTCTTT
TRBV13	-	TRBJ2-7	-	CASSFSAAGSYEQYF	TGTGCCAGCAGCTTCTCTGCGGCGGGGTCCTACGAGCAGTACTTC
TRBV5-1	TRBD2	TRBJ2-1	-	CASSLEASGVLYNEQFF	TGCGCCAGCAGCTTGGAAGCTAGCGGGGTTCTCTACAATGAGCAGTTCTTC
TRBV7-2	TRBD1	TRBJ2-3	-	CASSSLGQGLYGDTQYF	TGTGCCAGCAGCTCACTTGGACAGGGCCTATATGGGGATACGCAGTATTTT
TRBV4-1	TRBD1	TRBJ2-2	-	CASSLGTGYTGELFF	TGCGCCAGCAGTCTGGGGACAGGGTATACCGGGGAGCTGTTTTTT
TRBV6-5	-	TRBJ2-5	-	CASRLYGERETQYF	TGTGCCAGCAGATTGTACGGCGAGAGGGAGACCCAGTACTTC
TRBV27	TRBD2	TRBJ2-7	-	CASRPLTSGIYEQYF	TGTGCCAGCAGACCCCTGACTAGCGGAATCTACGAGCAGTACTTC
TRBV4-3	-	TRBJ2-1	-	CASSPATERGEQFF	TGCGCCAGCAGCCCAGCGACTGAAAGGGGTGAGCAGTTCTTC
TRBV5-1	-	TRBJ1-5	-	CASSFARGNNQPQHF	TGCGCCAGCAGCTTCGCCAGGGGTAACAATCAGCCCCAGCATTTT
TRBV4-1	TRBD2	TRBJ2-1	-	CASSDPGRGEWGEQFF	TGCGCCAGCAGCGACCCGGGACGGGGGGAGTGGGGTGAGCAGTTCTTC
TRBV4-1	-	TRBJ1-2	-	CASSQDGGLGYGYTF	TGCGCCAGCAGCCAAGATGGGGGGCTCGGCTATGGCTACACCTTC
TRBV6-1	-	TRBJ2-7	-	CASSEYRESYEQYF	TGTGCCAGCAGTGAATACAGGGAGTCCTACGAGCAGTACTTC
TRBV28	TRBD1	TRBJ2-7	-	CASTSLGTGLYEQYF	TGTGCCAGCACCTCCTTGGGGACAGGGCTCTACGAGCAGTACTTC